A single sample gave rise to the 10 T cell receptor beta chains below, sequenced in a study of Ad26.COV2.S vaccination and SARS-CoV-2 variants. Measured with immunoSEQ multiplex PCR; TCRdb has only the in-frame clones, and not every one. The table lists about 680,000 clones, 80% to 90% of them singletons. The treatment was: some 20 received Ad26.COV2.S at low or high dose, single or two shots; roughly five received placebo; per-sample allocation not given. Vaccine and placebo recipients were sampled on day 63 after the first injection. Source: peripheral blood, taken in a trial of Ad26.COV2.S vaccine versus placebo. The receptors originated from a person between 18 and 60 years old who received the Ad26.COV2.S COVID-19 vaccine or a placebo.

The CDR3 DNA reads TGTGCCAGCAGTCCCGGACAGGGGGCAATCTCCTATAATTCACCCCTCCACTTT. It specifies CASSPGQGAISYNSPLHF. The rearrangement uses TRBV6-6 and TRBJ1-6; 11 bases are a match to TRBD1. After removal of 5 bases from V and 0 bases from J, the junction contained 6 bases not matched to a gene. The CDR3 loop spans 18 amino acids. Germline CDR1 MNHNY, CDR2 SVGAGI (reference sequence).

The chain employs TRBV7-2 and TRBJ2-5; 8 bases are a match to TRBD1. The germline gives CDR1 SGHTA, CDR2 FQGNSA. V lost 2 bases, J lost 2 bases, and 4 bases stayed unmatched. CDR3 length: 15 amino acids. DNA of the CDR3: TGTGCCAGCAGCTTAAGGGACAGGCTTCAAGAGACCCAGTACTTC. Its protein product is CASSLRDRLQETQYF.

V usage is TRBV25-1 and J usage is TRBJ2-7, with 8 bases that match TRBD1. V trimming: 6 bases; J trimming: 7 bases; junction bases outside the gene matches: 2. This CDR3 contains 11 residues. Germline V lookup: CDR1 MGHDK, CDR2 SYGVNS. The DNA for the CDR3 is TGTGCCAGCAGCAGGGGGCGGGAGCAGTACTTC. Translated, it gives CASSRGREQYF.

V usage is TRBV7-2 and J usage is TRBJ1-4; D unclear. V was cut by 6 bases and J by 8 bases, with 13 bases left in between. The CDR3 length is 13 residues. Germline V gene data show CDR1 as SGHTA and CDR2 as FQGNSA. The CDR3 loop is CASSQAAGEKLFF. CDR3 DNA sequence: TGTGCCAGCAGTCAAGCGGCGGGAGAAAAACTGTTTTTT.

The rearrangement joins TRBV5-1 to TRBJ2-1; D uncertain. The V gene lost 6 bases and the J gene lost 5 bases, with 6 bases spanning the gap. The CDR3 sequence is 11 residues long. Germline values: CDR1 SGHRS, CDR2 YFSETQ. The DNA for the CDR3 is TGCGCCAGCACTCGGGACAATGAGCAGTTCTTC. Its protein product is CASTRDNEQFF.

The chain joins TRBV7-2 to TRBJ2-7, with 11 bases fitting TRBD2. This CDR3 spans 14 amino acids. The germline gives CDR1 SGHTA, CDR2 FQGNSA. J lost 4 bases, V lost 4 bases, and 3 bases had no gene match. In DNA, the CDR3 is TGTGCCAGCAGCTATACTAGCGGGAGTTACGAGCAGTACTTC. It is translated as CASSYTSGSYEQYF.

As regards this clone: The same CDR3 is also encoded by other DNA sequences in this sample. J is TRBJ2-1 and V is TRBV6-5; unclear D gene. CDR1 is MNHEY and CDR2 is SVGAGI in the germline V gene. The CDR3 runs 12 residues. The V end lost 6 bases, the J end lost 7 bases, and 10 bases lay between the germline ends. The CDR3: CASSKLGNEQFF. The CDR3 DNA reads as TGTGCCAGCAGCAAACTGGGGAATGAGCAGTTCTTC.

CDR3 DNA sequence: TGTGCCAGCAGTATCCCTGGGGGTCTGGAAGCTTTCTTT. It yields the protein CASSIPGGLEAFF. V and J are TRBV7-9 and TRBJ1-1, with D possibly being TRBD1 (5 bases). The germline gives CDR1 SEHNR, CDR2 FQNEAQ (reference sequence). V was trimmed by 6 bases and J by 8 bases, leaving 16 bases between them. The CDR3 runs to 13 residues. The whole variable domain, remainder taken from reference TRBV7-9 and TRBJ1-1, is DTGVSQNPRHKITKRGQNVTFRCDPISEHNRLYWYRQTLGQGPEFLTYFQNEAQLEKSRLLSDRFSAERPKGSFSTLEIQRTEQGDSAMYLCASSIPGGLEAFFGQGTRLTVV.

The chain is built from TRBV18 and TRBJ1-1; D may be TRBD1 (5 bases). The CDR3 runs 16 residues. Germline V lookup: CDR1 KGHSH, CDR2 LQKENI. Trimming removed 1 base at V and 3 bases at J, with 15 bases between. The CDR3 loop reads CASSPLRMLGDTEAFF. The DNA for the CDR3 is TGTGCCAGCTCACCACTAAGGATGTTGGGGGACACTGAAGCTTTCTTT.

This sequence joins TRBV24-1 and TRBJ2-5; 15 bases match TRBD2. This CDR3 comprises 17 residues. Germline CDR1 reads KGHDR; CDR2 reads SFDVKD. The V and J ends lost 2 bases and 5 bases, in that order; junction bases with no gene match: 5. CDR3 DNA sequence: TGTGCCACCAGTGATTGGGGGACTAGCGGGAGGAGCGAGACCCAGTACTTC. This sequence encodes CATSDWGTSGRSETQYF.